A single sample gave rise to the 4 T cell receptor beta chains below, sequenced in a study of regulatory T cells in long-lasting Graves disease (dated by TCRdb to the early 2020s). The library was built by means of multiplex PCR. The instrument given in TCRdb is Illumina HiSeq 4000. CDR3 regions were amplified by Arm-PCR with iRepertoire HTBI primers to construct TCR beta libraries. TCRdb ran its own pipeline on the public reads, namely fastp trimming at Q25 and MiXCR clone calling, and kept in-frame beta chains. Every CDR3 protein is listed once, alongside the most common genes and DNA of its rows. Recorded for this sample are about 430,000 distinct CDR3 sequences; 15% of them occurred a single time. The ten largest account for approximately 8% of the sample. The sample's time point label is to be understood as: newly diagnosed GD, antithyroid drugs for less than 3 months. For both TCR sequencing and RNA sequencing, RNA was extracted from PBMCs using TRIzol.

The same sample was also studied in work on T cells in Graves' hyperthyroidism and ophthalmopathy.

The specimen was peripheral blood mononuclear cells (PBMCs), collected at new diagnosis, from a patient treated with antithyroid drugs. These receptors were obtained from a middle-aged woman with Graves disease. Donor details come from another sample of the same person, matched by shared clones.

This clonotype was seen at least ten times. The chain is built from TRBV14 and TRBJ2-3, with TRBD2 identical over 13 bases. Trimming took 3 bases from V and 1 from J; bases not matched to a gene: 7. In germline, CDR1 is SGHDN, CDR2 FVKESK. CDR3 length equals 18 residues. As DNA, the CDR3 is TGTGCCAGCAGCCATGGGACTAGCGGGACTCTCGGCACAGATACGCAGTATTTT. This translates into CASSHGTSGTLGTDTQYF.

This clonotype was observed at least ten times. V and J are TRBV27 and TRBJ2-1, with TRBD2 matching 7 bases. Germline V CDR1 and CDR2: MNHEY, SMNVEV (reference sequence). V shed 3 bases, J shed 11 bases, and the junction held 10 bases outside the gene matches. CDR3 length: 14 amino acids. CDR3 region: CASSFIGEGQKQFF. In nucleotides, the CDR3 is TGTGCCAGCAGTTTTATTGGGGAGGGCCAAAAGCAGTTCTTC.

The J gene is TRBJ2-7, the V gene TRBV28; D gene ambiguous. Germline assignment: CDR1 MDHEN and CDR2 SYDVKM. V lost 5 bases and J lost 0, with 11 bases in between. The CDR3 extends over 14 amino acids. The CDR3 protein is CASSPELSSYEQYF. The CDR3 nucleotides read TGTGCCAGCAGTCCCGAACTATCCTCCTACGAGCAGTACTTC.

Many counts were recorded for this clonotype. This rearrangement joins TRBV18 to TRBJ2-6; D may be TRBD1 (6 bases). The germline V gene encodes CDR1 KGHSH and CDR2 LQKENI. The CDR3 is 17 amino acids. Deletions cut 2 bases from V and 0 bases from J, with 11 bases between. CDR3 region: CASSPGTPYSGANVLTF. The CDR3 DNA sequence: TGTGCCAGCTCACCAGGGACACCTTACTCTGGGGCCAACGTCCTGACTTTC.